This TCR beta chain comes out of a study of early T cells in non-severe SARS-CoV-2 infection. Study summary: Sequencing used unsorted whole-blood bulk RNA, so chains lack pairing. The study, taken as a whole, reports: VDJdb matching favored anti-spike CD8 responses, missing private and CD4 specificities.

CDR1 is LNHNV and CDR2 is YYDKDF in the germline V gene (reference sequence). V lost 5 bases and J lost 0, with 11 bases in between. CDR3 length: 14 residues. In regard to this clonotype: What it binds is unknown.

Attachment of unique molecular identifiers to individual cDNA molecules was performed. Each CDR3 protein is one row after TCRdb ran MiXCR on the 5' RACE reads. Here the sample spans 65,000 to 85,000 distinct CDR3 sequences, 9% to 10% being singletons. The rearrangement uses TRBV15 and TRBJ2-7; a possible D gene is TRBD1 (6 bases). This TCR was recovered from an adult who was a healthcare worker with PCR-confirmed SARS-CoV-2 infection or an uninfected control (not recorded which). This specimen was whole blood, taken at baseline. The CDR3 region has the DNA TGTGCCACCAGCCCAAGAGGGGGCTCCTACGAGCAGTACTTC. Its protein is CATSPRGGSYEQYF. Full variable domain (remainder filled in from reference TRBV15 and TRBJ2-7): DAMVIQNPRYQVTQFGKPVTLSCSQTLNHNVMYWYQQKSSQAPKLLFHYYDKDFNNEADTPDNFQSRRPNTSFCFLDIRSPGLGDTAMYLCATSPRGGSYEQYFGPGTRLTVT.